Sequencing of this TCR beta chain was carried out in a study of blood T cell repertoires in COVID-19. The overall study: The samples span acute and convalescent COVID-19 from the United States, Italy and Spain.

As processed by the authors: How many nucleated cells were present was estimated from reference gene primer amplification. The repertoire was sequenced with immunoSEQ multiplex PCR; TCRdb's copy has only in-frame clones and lacks some. V and J calls and clone size are as listed in that table; D and trimming were resolved from the DNA. The repertoire holds about 210,000 clones, with around nine tenths as singletons. J gave up 7 bases and V 0 bases, and 6 bases lay outside the gene matches. This CDR3 has 16 residues. Germline CDR1 and CDR2: KGHSH and LQKENI. Sequenced material: peripheral blood. The V call is TRBV18, the J call TRBJ2-1; 10 nucleotides agree with TRBD2. The sequence came from a woman aged 35 to 49 with acute or convalescent COVID-19. The CDR3 is CASSPPASGGANEQFF. The CDR3 DNA reads TGTGCCAGCTCACCACCGGCCAGCGGGGGGGCTAATGAGCAGTTCTTC.